The next 31 T cell receptor beta chains were all read from a single sample in a study of PD-L1 blockade in urothelial cancer. The repertoire was sequenced with immunoSEQ multiplex PCR; TCRdb's copy has only in-frame clones and lacks some. The table records about 87,000 clones, 84% of them present only once. Time point indicated: pretreatment peripheral blood. The sample here was PBMCs, taken around atezolizumab (anti-PD-L1) treatment. These receptors were obtained from a man in his fifties or sixties with urothelial cancer.

The V call is TRBV6-1, the J call TRBJ1-5, with 10 bases that match TRBD1. This CDR3 comprises 13 residues. Germline trimming cut 10 bases from V and 6 bases from J; bases unmatched to any gene: 6. Germline V lookup: CDR1 MNHNS, CDR2 SASEGT. The CDR3 nucleotides are TGTGCCACCACCGGGACAGGGGTTCAGCCCCAGCATTTT. It translates to CATTGTGVQPQHF.

The J gene is TRBJ2-3, the V gene TRBV5-5; 7 nucleotides align to TRBD2. Germline lookup yields CDR1 SGHKS and CDR2 YYEKEE (reference sequence). The trim removed 2 bases at V and 2 bases at J, leaving 5 bases unmatched. This CDR3 spans 15 amino acids. The CDR3 region has the DNA TGTGCCAGCAGCTTACTTGGGGGGGACACAGATACGCAGTATTTT. It specifies CASSLLGGDTDTQYF. Full variable domain (missing parts from reference TRBV5-5 and TRBJ2-3): DAGVTQSPTHLIKTRGQQVTLRCSPISGHKSVSWYQQVLGQGPQFIFQYYEKEERGRGNFPDRFSARQFPNYSSELNVNALLLGDSALYLCASSLLGGDTDTQYFGPGTRLTVL.

The chain links TRBV7-8 to TRBJ2-1; 13 bases map to TRBD2. The germline CDR1 and CDR2 sequences are SGHVS and FQNEAQ. With V trimmed by 5 bases and J by 12 bases, 10 bases remained unmatched. The CDR3 consists of 15 residues. The CDR3: CASSLGTSGTVRQFF. The CDR3 DNA follows: TGTGCCAGCAGCCTTGGGACTAGCGGGACAGTTCGGCAGTTCTTC.

V usage is TRBV10-3 and J usage is TRBJ2-2; D may be TRBD2 (6 bases). The germline V gene has CDR1 ENHRY and CDR2 SYGVKD. The CDR3 totals 17 residues. Trimming took off 4 bases at V and 5 bases at J, with 20 bases between the two ends. The CDR3 DNA is TGTGCCATCAGTGGGGACCTCGGGGGACTGGGAACCGGGGAGCTGTTTTTT. It is translated as CAISGDLGGLGTGELFF.

The chain combines TRBV19 with TRBJ1-6; D uncertain. Per germline, CDR1 LNHDA and CDR2 SQIVND (reference sequence). The V end lost 5 bases, the J end lost 9 bases, and 11 bases lay between the germline ends. The CDR3 runs to 13 residues. The CDR3 DNA follows: TGTGCCAGTAGTCCCGTGGGGAGTTCACCCCTCCACTTT. Encoded protein: CASSPVGSSPLHF.

CDR3 amino acids: CASSRSPQGAENEKLFF. The DNA of the CDR3 is TGCGCCAGCAGCCGATCCCCCCAGGGGGCAGAAAATGAAAAACTGTTTTTT. The chain couples TRBV4-3 to TRBJ1-4, with TRBD1 identical over 8 bases. CDR3 length: 17 residues. Per the germline V gene, CDR1 is LGHNA and CDR2 is YSLEER. Germline trimming cut 4 bases from V and 5 bases from J; bases unmatched to any gene: 12.

The V and J genes are TRBV6-1 and TRBJ1-3, with 7 bases lining up with TRBD1. The CDR3 covers 15 residues. The J segment lost 0 bases and the V segment lost 7 bases, leaving 6 bases of the junction unmatched. CDR1 MNHNS and CDR2 SASEGT come from the germline V gene. The CDR3 spells CASTTGTVSGNTIYF. As DNA, the CDR3 is TGTGCCAGCACCACCGGGACAGTCTCTGGAAACACCATATATTTT.

The J gene is TRBJ1-2, the V gene TRBV19; D is uncertain. The V gene lost 0 bases and the J gene lost 2 bases, with 7 bases spanning the gap. The CDR3 runs 14 residues. The V gene's germline CDR1 is LNHDA and CDR2 SQIVND (reference sequence). The chain's CDR3 is CASSIEAGNYGYTF. DNA for the CDR3: TGTGCCAGTAGTATAGAAGCCGGGAACTATGGCTACACCTTC.

This clone appeared a single time. The chain carries TRBV7-7 and TRBJ2-5, with 8 bases fitting TRBD1. V gave up 4 bases and J gave up 0 bases; unmatched junction bases: 4. The CDR3 has 15 residues. In germline, CDR1 is SSHAT, CDR2 FNYEAQ (reference sequence). CDR3 loop: CASSSGQGNQETQYF. In DNA form, the CDR3 reads TGTGCCAGCAGCTCTGGACAGGGAAACCAAGAGACCCAGTACTTC.

The gene calls are TRBV28 and TRBJ1-2, with 12 bases lining up with TRBD1. Germline V gene lookup returns CDR1 MDHEN and CDR2 SYDVKM. J lost 4 bases, V lost 4 bases, and 10 bases had no gene match. The CDR3 length is 17 residues. CDR3 nucleotide sequence: TGTGCCAGCAGTTCCCTGGGACAGGGGGCCGTAGTCTATGGCTACACCTTC. It yields the protein CASSSLGQGAVVYGYTF.

This clone was recorded a few times. The V gene is TRBV10-3, the J gene TRBJ1-1; no clear D. Trimming cost V 8 bases and J 1 base, with 14 bases left between them. This CDR3 has 14 amino acids. In germline, CDR1 is ENHRY, CDR2 SYGVKD. Here the CDR3 reads CAIQAGSKNTEAFF. CDR3 in DNA: TGTGCCATCCAGGCAGGCTCCAAGAACACTGAAGCTTTCTTT.

This clone was detected a few times. J is TRBJ1-1 and V is TRBV5-4, with a tentative D call TRBD1 (5 bases). The CDR3 consists of 16 residues. CDR1 is SGHNT and CDR2 is YYREEE in the germline V gene (reference sequence). The germline V and J ends were trimmed by 5 bases and 0 bases, with 17 bases remaining between them. CDR3: CASSPPGVRMNTEAFF. The CDR3, as DNA: TGTGCCAGCAGTCCGCCGGGGGTACGCATGAACACTGAAGCTTTCTTT.

The chain couples TRBV11-2 to TRBJ2-1, with D possibly being TRBD1 (6 bases). Germline lookup yields CDR1 SGHAT and CDR2 FQNNGV. Trimming stripped 11 bases from V and 2 bases from J, with 16 bases between. This CDR3 region has 14 residues. CDR3 protein: CASAAGTTYNEQFF. As DNA, the CDR3 is TGTGCCTCCGCAGCCGGGACAACCTACAATGAGCAGTTCTTC.

This clone turned up a few times. This sequence joins TRBV27 and TRBJ2-5; D is ambiguous. This CDR3 spans 11 amino acids. V dropped 6 bases and J dropped 5 bases, with 7 bases sitting between them. The germline V gene has CDR1 MNHEY and CDR2 SMNVEV (reference sequence). The CDR3 region has the DNA TGTGCCAGCAGAAGACTTGAGACCCAGTACTTC. As protein: CASRRLETQYF.

The chain links TRBV5-4 to TRBJ2-7; no clear D gene. Germline V gives CDR1 SGHNT, CDR2 YYREEE (reference sequence). Trimming pared 0 bases from V and 3 bases from J, leaving 13 bases between. This CDR3 comprises 15 residues. CDR3 sequence: CASSLEAGRHYEQYF. The CDR3 DNA is TGTGCCAGCAGCTTGGAGGCAGGTAGACACTACGAGCAGTACTTC.

The gene calls are TRBV27 and TRBJ2-1, with TRBD2 matching over 12 bases. Per germline, CDR1 MNHEY and CDR2 SMNVEV (reference sequence). V lost 3 bases, J lost 6 bases, and 6 bases stayed unmatched. The CDR3 contains 16 residues. CDR3 sequence reads: CASSLPTSGSFNEQFF. CDR3 sequence (DNA): TGTGCCAGCAGTTTGCCGACTAGCGGGAGTTTCAATGAGCAGTTCTTC.

The CDR3 DNA follows: TGCGCCAGCAGCTTACAGGGGACGGACAATTCACCCCTCCACTTT. It codes for CASSLQGTDNSPLHF. The chain combines TRBV5-1 with TRBJ1-6; 7 bases are a match to TRBD1. Unmatched junction bases numbered 6, after V lost 2 bases and J lost 7 bases. Germline lookup yields CDR1 SGHRS and CDR2 YFSETQ. The CDR3 runs 15 residues.

The chain recombines TRBV30 with TRBJ1-5, with 7 bases identical to TRBD1. With 5 bases clipped from V and 0 bases from J, the junction kept 13 bases outside the gene matches. CDR3 size: 17 residues. The germline V gene has CDR1 GTSNPN and CDR2 SVGIG (reference sequence). CDR3 bases: TGTGCCTGGGGAATGACAGGGCTGGGCTATAGCAATCAGCCCCAGCATTTT. This codes for CAWGMTGLGYSNQPQHF.

The rearrangement links TRBV10-1 to TRBJ2-1; D not resolved. Germline V gives CDR1 WNHNN, CDR2 SYGVQD (reference sequence). V lost 3 bases and J 2 bases, leaving 8 bases between the germline ends. This CDR3 contains 14 residues. The CDR3 reads CASSDTRAYNEQFF. DNA for the CDR3: TGCGCCAGCAGTGACACGAGAGCCTACAATGAGCAGTTCTTC.

The chain's CDR3 is CAWSKSSPTDTQYF. The CDR3 region has the DNA TGTGCCTGGAGTAAGAGCTCTCCCACAGATACGCAGTATTTT. The V call is TRBV30, the J call TRBJ2-3; D remains ambiguous. Germline CDR1 and CDR2: GTSNPN and SVGIG (reference sequence). The CDR3 sequence is 14 residues long. With 2 bases removed from V and 2 bases from J, the gap between germline ends came to 11 bases. The variable domain in full, with the rest retrieved from reference TRBV30 and TRBJ2-3, is SQTIHQWPATLVQPVGSPLSLECTVEGTSNPNLYWYRQAAGRGLQLLFYSVGIGQISSEVPQNLSASRPQDRQFILSSKKLLLSDSGFYLCAWSKSSPTDTQYFGPGTRLTVL.

V gene TRBV5-1 combines with J gene TRBJ1-4, with TRBD1 matching 7 bases. V dropped 4 bases and J dropped 0; count of bases not matched to a gene: 3. Germline CDR1 and CDR2: SGHRS and YFSETQ. The CDR3 covers 15 residues. For the CDR3, the DNA is TGCGCCAGCAGCCGGACAGGTGCAACTAATGAAAAACTGTTTTTT. Amino acids: CASSRTGATNEKLFF. Supplemented by reference TRBV5-1 and TRBJ1-4, the full variable domain reads KAGVTQTPRYLIKTRGQQVTLSCSPISGHRSVSWYQQTPGQGLQFLFEYFSETQRNKGNFPGRFSGRQFSNSRSEMNVSTLELGDSALYLCASSRTGATNEKLFFGSGTQLSVL.

The chain carries TRBV7-2 and TRBJ2-7, with 9 bases that match TRBD2. V shed 1 base, J shed 3 bases, and the junction held 4 bases outside the gene matches. Germline CDR1 reads SGHTA; CDR2 reads FQGNSA. The CDR3 is made up of 15 amino acids. CDR3 nucleotide sequence: TGTGCCAGCAGCTTAGGCGGGAGGGCCCTCTACGAGCAGTACTTC. It translates to CASSLGGRALYEQYF.

CDR3 loop: CAWKPKSLRLKLFF. CDR3 DNA sequence: TGTGCCTGGAAGCCCAAGAGTTTGCGATTAAAACTGTTTTTT. This chain links TRBV30 with TRBJ1-4, with no clear D. V was cut by 4 bases and J by 10 bases, with 19 bases left in between. Germline values: CDR1 GTSNPN, CDR2 SVGIG (reference sequence). The CDR3 sequence is 14 residues long.

V is TRBV5-1 and J is TRBJ2-3; 14 bases line up with TRBD2. This CDR3 is 20 amino acids long. With V trimmed by 2 bases and J by 4 bases, 15 bases remained unmatched. The germline V gene encodes CDR1 SGHRS and CDR2 YFSETQ. CDR3 bases: TGCGCCAGCAGCTTCGGACTAGCGGGGGGCCTAGCTTTCGGTGCAGATACGCAGTATTTT. Its translation is CASSFGLAGGLAFGADTQYF.

The V and J genes are TRBV2 and TRBJ1-2; unclear D gene. The CDR3 consists of 13 residues. The V and J ends lost 6 bases and 8 bases respectively, with 16 bases between them. The germline V gene encodes CDR1 SNHLY and CDR2 FYNNEI. The CDR3 sequence: CASSQWAFQGYTF. CDR3 DNA: TGTGCCAGCAGCCAATGGGCTTTTCAAGGCTACACCTTC.

The chain uses TRBV10-3 and TRBJ2-7; 9 bases fit TRBD1. This CDR3 has 15 amino acids. The V segment lost 3 bases and the J segment 5 bases; nucleotides outside the gene matches: 8. CDR1 is ENHRY, CDR2 SYGVKD, per germline. The CDR3 protein is CAISDPTTGGHEQYF. CDR3 coding DNA: TGTGCCATCAGTGACCCAACGACAGGGGGACACGAGCAGTACTTC.

The rearrangement joins TRBV6-1 to TRBJ2-1, with unresolved D. The CDR3 has 14 residues. Trimming took 5 bases from V and 6 from J, leaving 14 bases between them. CDR1 is MNHNS and CDR2 is SASEGT in the germline V gene. CDR3 sequence (DNA): TGTGCCAGCAGTCCGAGAATGACTTTCAATGAGCAGTTCTTC. Residues: CASSPRMTFNEQFF.

The chain recombines TRBV10-3 with TRBJ1-2; 10 bases match TRBD1. The CDR3 has 16 amino acids. The V gene's germline CDR1 is ENHRY and CDR2 SYGVKD. Trimming at V came to 1 base and at J to 4 bases, leaving 6 bases not matched to a gene. CDR3 nucleotide sequence: TGTGCCATCAGTGAGTTACCACGGACAGGGGGCTATGGCTACACCTTC. Amino acids: CAISELPRTGGYGYTF.

J is TRBJ2-3 and V is TRBV5-4; 10 bases are shared with TRBD2. The CDR3 covers 17 residues. The V segment lost 1 base and the J segment 0 bases; nucleotides outside the gene matches: 5. Germline loops: CDR1 SGHNT, CDR2 YYREEE (reference sequence). For the CDR3, the DNA is TGTGCCAGCAGCTTGATGGGACTAGCGCTGAGCACAGATACGCAGTATTTT. This sequence encodes CASSLMGLALSTDTQYF.

V gene TRBV5-4 combines with J gene TRBJ2-1; 9 nucleotides line up with TRBD1. In germline, CDR1 is SGHNT, CDR2 YYREEE (reference sequence). Trimming removed 4 bases from V and 7 bases from J; junction bases left unmatched: 21. The CDR3 has 19 amino acids. The CDR3 nucleotides read TGTGCCAGCAGCCACCCCGGGACAGGGACGCCCTCACGACAAAATGAGCAGTTCTTC. Amino acids: CASSHPGTGTPSRQNEQFF.

The rearrangement links TRBV19 to TRBJ2-4, with 8 nucleotides matching TRBD1. V lost 8 bases to trimming and J lost 6 bases; unmatched junction nucleotides: 0. Germline V CDR1 and CDR2: LNHDA, SQIVND (reference sequence). The CDR3 loop spans 11 amino acids. The CDR3 coding sequence is TGTGCCAGTGACAGGGGAAACATTCAGTACTTC. This codes for CASDRGNIQYF.